The TCR beta chain described here comes from a study of T cells in Graves' hyperthyroidism and ophthalmopathy. Using RNA transcripts as the source, TCR beta CDR3 regions were amplified. Primed by the HTBI set, a first-round RT-PCR was run on the TCR CDR3. TCRdb re-derived calls from the multiplex PCR reads in MiXCR, one entry per CDR3 protein. The sample consists of roughly 640,000 distinct CDR3 sequences, roughly 15% of them appearing once. J gave up 4 bases and V 5 bases, and 3 bases lay outside the gene matches. The CDR3 covers 14 residues. The V gene's germline CDR1 is KGHSH and CDR2 LQKENI. This clonotype appeared many times. Duration under 3 months, a NOSPECS grade of at least 4, and a Clinical Activity Score of at least 3 characterized the ophthalmopathy patients. Orbital computed tomography, thyroid ultrasound, serum thyroxine and TRAb, and clinical symptoms together informed the diagnoses. Source material for PBMCs was more than 9.5 ml fresh peripheral blood.

The receptor's source is a woman aged 40 to 50 with Graves' ophthalmopathy. Sequences were obtained from blood. This chain links TRBV18 with TRBJ2-3, with TRBD2 identical over 10 bases. CDR3 residues: CASSRSGRADTQYF. Written as DNA, the CDR3 is TGTGCCAGCTCAAGAAGCGGGAGGGCAGATACGCAGTATTTT.